A selection of T cell receptor beta chains follows, all from one sample in a study of identical twins. Each CDR3 protein is one row after TCRdb ran MiXCR on the 5' RACE reads. This sample yields around 1.7 million distinct CDR3 sequences, of which about 31% are seen a single time; approximately 0.25% belongs to the top ten. The specimen sequenced was cord blood. All receptors come from a newborn girl in good health. CDR3s leave out the opening cysteine and the closing phenylalanine or tryptophan. Fields, in order: J gene, clone size, V gene, CDR3 protein. Not all rows give a size; the values are once, few, many and, for expanded clones, a class.

J: TRBJ2-1
size: -
V: TRBV9
CDR3: ASSPLAGPLNEQF

J: TRBJ2-1
size: -
V: TRBV20-1
CDR3: SSRAPFMRTTNEQF

J: TRBJ2-4
size: -
V: TRBV2
CDR3: ASGEALPEEAQY

J: TRBJ2-1
size: few
V: TRBV7-8
CDR3: ASSLRASGLYNEQF

J: TRBJ2-7
size: few
V: TRBV4-2
CDR3: ASSQEHKYEQY

J: TRBJ1-6
size: -
V: TRBV25-1
CDR3: ASSEFQGNNSPLH

J: TRBJ2-1
size: few
V: TRBV20-1
CDR3: SARIRDPLAEQF

J: TRBJ2-3
size: few
V: TRBV20-1
CDR3: SARDGGGAPDTQY

J: TRBJ2-5
size: few
V: TRBV20-1
CDR3: SARDELVYETQY

J: TRBJ1-1
size: -
V: TRBV20-1
CDR3: SARDQGRITEAF